This T cell receptor beta chain appears in the sequencing data of a study of blood T cell repertoires in COVID-19. A word on this clone: The sample has other DNA sequences that encode this CDR3 too.

Cohorts were based on clinical histories the participants reported. Exposed enrollees had met someone with a PCR-confirmed or clinician-diagnosed COVID-19 case at some point within the 2 weeks before study entry. The V gene's germline CDR1 is LNHDA and CDR2 SQIVND (reference sequence). V shed 3 bases, J shed 4 bases, and the junction held 1 base outside the gene matches. This CDR3 has 13 residues. Libraries were prepared by immunoSEQ multiplex PCR; TCRdb keeps only in-frame clonotypes and omits some of them. The sample lists 130,000 to 150,000 clones; roughly 90% were seen once. The sample consisted of PBMCs or T cells enriched from blood (not recorded which). This receptor was identified in a middle-aged woman who had been exposed to COVID-19. The chain employs TRBV19 and TRBJ1-1; TRBD1 matches 8 bases. The CDR3 region has the DNA TGTGCCAGTAGTATTACAGGGGGCACTGAAGCTTTCTTT. Protein sequence: CASSITGGTEAFF.